These 8 T cell receptor beta chains came from one sample sequenced in a study of T cells after yellow fever vaccination. TCRdb passed the 5' RACE reads through MiXCR, listing each CDR3 protein once. This repertoire shows 510,000 or so distinct CDR3 sequences, 15% to 20% found once; its top ten account for more than 13%. The material was PBMCs, obtained 15 days after the yellow fever booster vaccination. The source of these receptors is a man aged 25-45 years who received the YFV17D yellow fever vaccine.

The J gene is TRBJ2-3, the V gene TRBV29-1, with a tentative D call TRBD2 (5 bases). Germline values: CDR1 SQVTM, CDR2 ANQGSEA. This CDR3 comprises 13 residues. Trimming pared 7 bases from V and 4 bases from J, leaving 15 bases between. The DNA for the CDR3 is TGCAGCGGGCTAGAAGGAGGTGCAGATACGCAGTATTTT. Protein: CSGLEGGADTQYF.

The chain has TRBV5-1 and TRBJ2-3, with TRBD1 identical over 11 bases. Germline CDR1 reads SGHRS; CDR2 reads YFSETQ. V trimming: 2 bases; J trimming: 5 bases; junction bases outside the gene matches: 4. There are 15 residues in the CDR3. This CDR3 is CASSFGQGAGDTQYF. The CDR3 DNA reads as TGCGCCAGCAGCTTTGGACAGGGGGCTGGAGATACGCAGTATTTT.

Remarks on this clonotype: Without the conserved terminal phenylalanine or tryptophan, this CDR3 likely stems from a read error. This chain connects TRBV5-1 to TRBJ2-1; 9 bases agree with TRBD2. Trimming cost V 4 bases and J 7 bases; bases outside gene matches: 6. The CDR3 has 14 amino acids. Germline lookup yields CDR1 SGHRS and CDR2 YFSETQ. The CDR3 DNA reads TGCGCCAGCAGCCCGCGGGGGGGGTCTAATGAGCAGTTCTCC. Amino acid sequence: CASSPRGGSNEQFS.

V is TRBV10-1 and J is TRBJ2-5; TRBD2 matches 12 bases. V lost 5 bases and J lost 4; bases outside the gene matches: 11. This CDR3 has 17 amino acids. CDR1 is WNHNN, CDR2 SYGVQD, per germline (reference sequence). The CDR3 loop is CASSPSGRAPHVETQYF. Written as DNA, the CDR3 is TGCGCCAGCAGTCCTAGCGGGAGGGCCCCTCATGTAGAGACCCAGTACTTC.

About this clonotype: The junction differs from germline at one of its ends, possibly a read error. The J gene is TRBJ2-1, the V gene TRBV7-2; tentatively, D is TRBD2 (5 bases). The CDR3 length is 15 residues. Germline V lookup: CDR1 SGHTA, CDR2 FQGNSA. In DNA form, the CDR3 reads TGTGCCAGCAGCTTACTAACGGGATTCTACAATAAGCAGTTCTTC. It is translated as CASSLLTGFYNKQFF.

This clonotype has only a few counts. The V call is TRBV6-2 or TRBV6-3, the J call TRBJ2-7, with 10 bases identical to TRBD1. The trim removed 2 bases at V and 7 bases at J, leaving 8 bases unmatched. The germline CDR1 and CDR2 sequences are MNHEY and SVGEGT. The CDR3 totals 15 residues. The CDR3 DNA sequence: TGTGCCAGCAGTTACGGGGGACAGGGGAGGCTAGAGCAGTACTTC. This gives the protein CASSYGGQGRLEQYF.

Worth noting for this clonotype: The junction and the germline gene differ at one end; a read error may be behind it. The CDR3 here is CRVLPAQREAYNEQFF. CDR3 coding DNA: TGCCGCGTCCTTCCTGCTCAGCGGGAGGCCTACAATGAGCAGTTCTTC. The genes are TRBV29-1 and TRBJ2-1, with 9 nucleotides matching TRBD2. The germline gives CDR1 SQVTM, CDR2 ANQGSEA. The CDR3 is 16 residues long.

This clonotype has just a few counts. The rearrangement uses TRBV12-3 or TRBV12-4 and TRBJ1-1, with D possibly matching TRBD1 (6 bases). The CDR3 contains 14 residues. The V gene lost 8 bases and the J gene lost 2 bases, with 15 bases spanning the gap. The CDR3 region is CASRIGQLNTEAFF. CDR3 sequence (DNA): TGTGCCAGCCGTATTGGACAGCTCAACACTGAAGCTTTCTTT.